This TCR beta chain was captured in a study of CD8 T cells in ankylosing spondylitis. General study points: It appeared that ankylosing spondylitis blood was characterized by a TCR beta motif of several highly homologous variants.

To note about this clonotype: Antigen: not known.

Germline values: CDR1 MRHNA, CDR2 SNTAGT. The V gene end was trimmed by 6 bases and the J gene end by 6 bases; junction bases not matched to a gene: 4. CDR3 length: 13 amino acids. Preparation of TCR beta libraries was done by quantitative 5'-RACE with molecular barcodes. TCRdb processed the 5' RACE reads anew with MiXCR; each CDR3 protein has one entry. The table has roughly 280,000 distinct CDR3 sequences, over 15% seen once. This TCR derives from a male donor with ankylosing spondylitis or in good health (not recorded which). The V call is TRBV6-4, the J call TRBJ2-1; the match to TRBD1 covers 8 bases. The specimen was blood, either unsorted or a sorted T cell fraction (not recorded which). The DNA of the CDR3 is TGTGCCAGCAGCCCGGACAGGGTCAATGAGCAGTTCTTC. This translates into CASSPDRVNEQFF.